The 9 T cell receptor beta chains given below trace back to one sample, sequenced in a study of OX40 agonist ivuxolimab in advanced cancers. Profiled with immunoSEQ multiplex PCR; TCRdb holds only in-frame clones, not every one. The sample includes 68,000 or so clones, over 80% seen only once; the top ten take about 11%. Sequences were derived from CD4+ or CD8+ T cells sorted from blood, sampled in a trial of the OX40 agonist ivuxolimab. These receptors were obtained from an adult with an advanced solid tumor such as melanoma, head and neck, liver or kidney cancer.

The chain couples TRBV11-2 to TRBJ1-5; D remains ambiguous. Germline V lookup: CDR1 SGHAT, CDR2 FQNNGV. V was cut by 5 bases and J by 3 bases, with 2 bases left in between. The CDR3 is 11 residues long. CDR3 nucleotides: TGTGCCAGCAGCCCCAATCAGCCCCAGCATTTT. This sequence encodes CASSPNQPQHF.

The J gene is TRBJ2-3, the V gene TRBV10-3, with unresolved D. The CDR3 is 16 residues long. CDR1 and CDR2 (germline): ENHRY, SYGVKD. Trimming pared 3 bases from V and 0 bases from J, leaving 13 bases between. CDR3 residues: CAISDGSRGSTDTQYF. The CDR3 DNA reads TGTGCCATCAGTGACGGGTCCCGAGGTAGCACAGATACGCAGTATTTT.

The V gene is TRBV7-2, the J gene TRBJ1-5; possibly TRBD1 for D (5 bases). Germline loops: CDR1 SGHTA, CDR2 FQGNSA. The CDR3 spans 15 residues. Between the trimmed V and J ends, which lost 4 bases and 0 bases, there was a span of 10 bases. This chain's CDR3 is CASSSIGDSNQPQHF. For the CDR3, the DNA is TGTGCCAGCAGCTCGATAGGGGATAGCAATCAGCCCCAGCATTTT.

This chain joins TRBV4-2 and TRBJ2-3, with D perhaps matching TRBD1 or TRBD2 (6 bases each). CDR1 and CDR2 (germline): LGHNA, YNFKEQ. The CDR3 is made up of 15 amino acids. V lost 3 bases and J lost 0, with 10 bases in between. DNA for the CDR3: TGTGCCAGCAGCCAGACTAGGGGGAGCACAGATACGCAGTATTTT. Its protein is CASSQTRGSTDTQYF.

This sequence joins TRBV5-4 and TRBJ2-1, with 9 nucleotides matching TRBD2. CDR3 size: 16 residues. In germline, CDR1 is SGHNT, CDR2 YYREEE (reference sequence). The ends lost 4 bases at V and 2 bases at J; junction bases unmatched: 7. CDR3 nucleotide sequence: TGTGCCAGCAGCCGGGGACTAGCTGCCGCCTACAATGAGCAGTTCTTC. It yields the protein CASSRGLAAAYNEQFF.

This clone was recorded once. The chain recombines TRBV28 with TRBJ1-2, with a possible D match to TRBD1 (5 bases). The V gene's germline CDR1 is MDHEN and CDR2 SYDVKM. The CDR3 is made up of 15 amino acids. V was clipped by 5 bases and J by 0 bases, with 13 bases between them. The CDR3 nucleotides are TGTGCCAGCAGTCCGGTGGGGACCGCTAACTATGGCTACACCTTC. It yields the protein CASSPVGTANYGYTF.

This chain connects TRBV19 to TRBJ2-1, with 15 bases matching TRBD2. This CDR3 has 18 amino acids. Germline V gene lookup returns CDR1 LNHDA and CDR2 SQIVND (reference sequence). V lost 5 bases and J lost 5; bases outside the gene matches: 10. This chain's CDR3 is CASSPGLAGGRRDNEQFF. CDR3 nucleotide sequence: TGTGCCAGTAGTCCGGGACTAGCGGGGGGACGTCGGGACAATGAGCAGTTCTTC.

The chain carries TRBV29-1 and TRBJ2-1, with a weak D call TRBD1 (6 bases). Looked up from germline, CDR1 is SQVTM and CDR2 is ANQGSEA. Trimming pared 5 bases from V and 5 bases from J, leaving 16 bases between. The CDR3 is made up of 14 amino acids. The CDR3 region is CSVRQVLRDNEQFF. The CDR3 DNA follows: TGCAGCGTTCGACAGGTTTTAAGGGACAATGAGCAGTTCTTC.

This chain links TRBV29-1 with TRBJ2-5; 7 positions agree with TRBD2. Germline CDR1 reads SQVTM; CDR2 reads ANQGSEA. The CDR3 runs 12 residues. The V segment lost 6 bases and the J segment 4 bases; nucleotides outside the gene matches: 5. CDR3 region: CSVQWGGETQYF. The CDR3, as DNA: TGCAGCGTCCAATGGGGGGGAGAGACCCAGTACTTC.